The 24 T cell receptor beta chains in this list originate from one sample, sequenced in a study of T cell responses to AZD1222 COVID-19 vaccine. The table came from immunoSEQ multiplex PCR; TCRdb's copy has only in-frame clones and leaves some out. The sample contains some 84,000 clones, over 80% of which appear only once. Specimen: peripheral blood, collected on day 0 of AZD1222 vaccination. These receptor sequences come from an adult in good health.

The table lists this clone with a few counts. The chain employs TRBV24-1 and TRBJ2-3; 7 nucleotides agree with TRBD2. The germline V gene encodes CDR1 KGHDR and CDR2 SFDVKD. V shed 1 base, J shed 2 bases, and the junction held 5 bases outside the gene matches. The CDR3 covers 16 residues. CDR3: CATSDLGEGNTDTQYF. The CDR3 region has the DNA TGTGCCACCAGTGATTTAGGGGAGGGGAACACAGATACGCAGTATTTT.

This chain uses TRBV12-5 with TRBJ1-2, with 8 bases matching TRBD1. Germline CDR1 LGHNT, CDR2 FRNRAP. This CDR3 comprises 16 residues. The V segment lost 0 bases and the J segment 6 bases; nucleotides outside the gene matches: 9. CDR3 in DNA: TGTGCTAGTGGTTTGGTACTGGTACAGGGGGTGAATGGCTACACCTTC. Translated: CASGLVLVQGVNGYTF.

The chain joins TRBV5-1 to TRBJ2-7; tentatively, D is TRBD1 (6 bases). V was trimmed by 0 bases and J by 5 bases, leaving 12 bases between them. Germline V gene data show CDR1 as SGHRS and CDR2 as YFSETQ. This CDR3 has 14 residues. CDR3: CASSLDPGADEQYF. The CDR3 nucleotides read TGCGCCAGCAGCTTGGATCCAGGGGCGGACGAGCAGTACTTC.

CDR3 nucleotides: TGTGCCAGCAGCGGTGGACAGATACTTAGCAATCAGCCCCAGCATTTT. Residues: CASSGGQILSNQPQHF. This chain links TRBV5-8 with TRBJ1-5; D might be TRBD1 (6 bases). The germline V gene has CDR1 SGHTS and CDR2 YDEGEE. Trimming removed 4 bases at V and 0 bases at J, with 14 bases between. CDR3 length: 16 amino acids.

The CDR3 loop reads CASSLVEQGNAEAFF. Written as DNA, the CDR3 is TGCGCCAGCAGCTTGGTTGAACAGGGGAATGCTGAAGCTTTCTTT. The chain is built from TRBV5-1 and TRBJ1-1; 7 positions agree with TRBD1. The CDR3 runs 15 residues. The germline gives CDR1 SGHRS, CDR2 YFSETQ. V dropped 0 bases and J dropped 6; count of bases not matched to a gene: 8.

This sequence joins TRBV12-3 or TRBV12-4 and TRBJ1-2; D not certain. CDR3 length: 13 amino acids. Trimming left V 5 bases short and J 8 bases short, with 15 bases between. The CDR3 bases are TGTGCCAGCAGTCTCACGGAGGGAGTGGGCTACACCTTC. It encodes CASSLTEGVGYTF.

The V and J genes are TRBV2 and TRBJ1-5, with no clear D. The germline V gene has CDR1 SNHLY and CDR2 FYNNEI. The CDR3 length is 14 residues. V was trimmed by 5 bases and J by 7 bases, leaving 15 bases between them. Here the CDR3 reads CASSLQPIGQPQHF. CDR3 nucleotides: TGTGCCAGCAGTCTCCAACCCATCGGGCAGCCCCAGCATTTT.

V usage is TRBV11-1 and J usage is TRBJ2-3; the match to TRBD2 covers 9 bases. J was trimmed by 2 bases and V by 6 bases; bases with no gene match: 9. Germline lookup yields CDR1 SGHAT and CDR2 FQDESV (reference sequence). There are 16 residues in the CDR3. CDR3 DNA: TGTGCCAGCAGGTATCTAGCGGGGAGTAACACAGATACGCAGTATTTT. Protein sequence: CASRYLAGSNTDTQYF.

The rearrangement links TRBV6-5 to TRBJ1-1; possible D gene TRBD1, 6 bases. Germline lookup yields CDR1 MNHEY and CDR2 SVGAGI. V was pared by 6 bases and J by 3 bases, with 14 bases between. The CDR3 covers 14 residues. CDR3 protein: CASSPRDTYTEAFF. CDR3 nucleotides: TGTGCCAGCAGCCCCCGGGACACTTACACTGAAGCTTTCTTT.

This sequence joins TRBV18 and TRBJ1-3; 8 bases align to TRBD1. The CDR3 extends over 15 amino acids. From germline, CDR1 is KGHSH and CDR2 LQKENI. The V gene end was trimmed by 2 bases and the J gene end by 4 bases; junction bases not matched to a gene: 4. CDR3 amino acids: CASSPNRGRGNTIYF. The CDR3 coding sequence is TGTGCCAGCTCACCAAACAGGGGGAGAGGAAACACCATATATTTT.

The genes are TRBV5-1 and TRBJ2-1, with D uncertain. The length of the CDR3 is 15 residues. Germline assignment: CDR1 SGHRS and CDR2 YFSETQ. V was trimmed by 4 bases and J by 2 bases, leaving 13 bases between them. This CDR3 reads CASSLSRSTYNEQFF. The CDR3 nucleotides are TGCGCCAGCAGCCTCTCGAGGTCTACCTACAATGAGCAGTTCTTC.

The chain couples TRBV5-1 to TRBJ2-5; 7 bases match TRBD2. This CDR3 has 13 residues. V lost 0 bases and J lost 4; bases outside the gene matches: 0. Germline V lookup: CDR1 SGHRS, CDR2 YFSETQ. The DNA of the CDR3 is TGCGCCAGCAGCTTGGGGACTAGAGAGACCCAGTACTTC. Translating gives CASSLGTRETQYF. Using reference TRBV5-1 and TRBJ2-5 for the parts outside the CDR3, the full variable domain is KAGVTQTPRYLIKTRGQQVTLSCSPISGHRSVSWYQQTPGQGLQFLFEYFSETQRNKGNFPGRFSGRQFSNSRSEMNVSTLELGDSALYLCASSLGTRETQYFGPGTRLLVL.

This clone appeared a single time. The J gene is TRBJ2-4, the V gene TRBV5-1; tentative D call: TRBD2 (7 bases). V shed 5 bases and J shed 2 bases, with 23 bases lying between them. This CDR3 comprises 18 residues. The germline V gene encodes CDR1 SGHRS and CDR2 YFSETQ. In DNA form, the CDR3 reads TGCGCCAGCAGTGGGGGGGCTAGCGGTGACTTGACCAAAAACATTCAGTACTTC. Its protein is CASSGGASGDLTKNIQYF.

The chain is built from TRBV3-1 (or the pseudogene TRBV3-2) and TRBJ2-7; D is possibly TRBD2 (7 bases). The V end lost 3 bases, the J end lost 0 bases, and 18 bases lay between the germline ends. Germline loops: CDR1 LGHDT, CDR2 YNNKEL (reference sequence). The CDR3 covers 17 residues. CDR3 amino acids: CASSQGGRADPSYEQYF. The CDR3 DNA is TGTGCCAGCAGCCAGGGGGGGCGAGCGGACCCCTCCTACGAGCAGTACTTC.

The chain recombines TRBV10-3 with TRBJ2-7; 8 bases line up with TRBD1. V gave up 5 bases and J gave up 7 bases; unmatched junction bases: 7. The CDR3 consists of 13 residues. The germline gives CDR1 ENHRY, CDR2 SYGVKD. The CDR3 loop is CAISPDRAGEQYF. The CDR3 DNA is TGTGCCATCAGTCCGGACAGGGCAGGTGAGCAGTACTTC.

V and J are TRBV3-1 (or the pseudogene TRBV3-2) and TRBJ2-2, with D tentatively TRBD1 (6 bases). Germline loops: CDR1 LGHDT, CDR2 YNNKEL (reference sequence). CDR3 size: 17 residues. V lost 1 base, J lost 5 bases, and 17 bases lay in between. CDR3 amino acids: CASSQVLLGARTGELFF. The CDR3 coding sequence is TGTGCCAGCAGCCAAGTTTTGCTGGGGGCGAGGACCGGGGAGCTGTTTTTT.

CDR3 protein: CASTRIAGGGTQYF. The DNA of the CDR3 is TGTGCCAGCACTCGGATAGCGGGTGGGGGTACGCAGTATTTT. V and J are TRBV27 and TRBJ2-3, with 7 bases that match TRBD2. Unmatched junction bases numbered 12, after V lost 7 bases and J lost 8 bases. Germline assignment: CDR1 MNHEY and CDR2 SMNVEV (reference sequence). CDR3 length: 14 residues.

The chain is built from TRBV5-6 and TRBJ1-6; 8 positions match TRBD1. Germline CDR1 SGHDT, CDR2 YYEEEE. CDR3 length: 15 residues. J lost 10 bases, V lost 1 base, and 7 bases had no gene match. The DNA of the CDR3 is TGTGCCAGCAGCTTGAGGACAGGGAGGATATCACCCCTCCACTTT. Translation: CASSLRTGRISPLHF.

The chain combines TRBV27 with TRBJ1-1, with no clear D. The CDR3 spans 15 residues. V was cut by 6 bases and J by 0 bases, with 14 bases left in between. Germline V gene lookup returns CDR1 MNHEY and CDR2 SMNVEV (reference sequence). The DNA of the CDR3 is TGTGCCAGCAGCGCCTGGATGGGAGTGAACACTGAAGCTTTCTTT. Translation gives CASSAWMGVNTEAFF.

The V call is TRBV18, the J call TRBJ2-7; 8 bases map to TRBD1. V was clipped by 6 bases and J by 4 bases; unmatched bases: 11. Germline assignment: CDR1 KGHSH and CDR2 LQKENI. The CDR3 length is 15 residues. For the CDR3, the DNA is TGTGCCAGCTCCGAACTCCAGGGGGCAGGGTACGAGCAGTACTTC. It specifies CASSELQGAGYEQYF.

J is TRBJ1-4 and V is TRBV18; D is unresolved. This CDR3 comprises 12 residues. Trimming took off 3 bases at V and 7 bases at J, with 6 bases between the two ends. CDR1 and CDR2 from the germline V gene are KGHSH and LQKENI. The CDR3 nucleotides read TGTGCCAGCTCACCCCCGGGTGAAAAACTGTTTTTT. It translates to CASSPPGEKLFF.

The V call is TRBV6-1, the J call TRBJ1-5; 10 bases align to TRBD1. J lost 7 bases, V lost 3 bases, and 6 bases had no gene match. CDR3 length equals 15 residues. The germline V gene has CDR1 MNHNS and CDR2 SASEGT. CDR3 sequence (DNA): TGTGCCAGCAGTGACCGGGACAGGGGAATGCAGCCCCAGCATTTT. Translating gives CASSDRDRGMQPQHF.

This sequence joins TRBV5-4 and TRBJ2-7; 8 bases line up with TRBD1. Germline lookup yields CDR1 SGHNT and CDR2 YYREEE (reference sequence). V lost 7 bases to trimming and J lost 2 bases; unmatched junction nucleotides: 5. CDR3 length equals 13 residues. In DNA, the CDR3 is TGTGCCAGCCGCGTACAGGGGGCCTACGAGCAGTACTTC. Its translation: CASRVQGAYEQYF.

The chain recombines TRBV30 with TRBJ1-2, with no clear D. The CDR3 is 13 residues long. With 8 bases removed from V and 8 bases from J, the gap between germline ends came to 21 bases. Germline values: CDR1 GTSNPN, CDR2 SVGIG (reference sequence). The chain's CDR3 is CAHGSTGARGYTF. In nucleotides, the CDR3 is TGTGCCCACGGGAGCACGGGAGCTAGGGGCTACACCTTC.